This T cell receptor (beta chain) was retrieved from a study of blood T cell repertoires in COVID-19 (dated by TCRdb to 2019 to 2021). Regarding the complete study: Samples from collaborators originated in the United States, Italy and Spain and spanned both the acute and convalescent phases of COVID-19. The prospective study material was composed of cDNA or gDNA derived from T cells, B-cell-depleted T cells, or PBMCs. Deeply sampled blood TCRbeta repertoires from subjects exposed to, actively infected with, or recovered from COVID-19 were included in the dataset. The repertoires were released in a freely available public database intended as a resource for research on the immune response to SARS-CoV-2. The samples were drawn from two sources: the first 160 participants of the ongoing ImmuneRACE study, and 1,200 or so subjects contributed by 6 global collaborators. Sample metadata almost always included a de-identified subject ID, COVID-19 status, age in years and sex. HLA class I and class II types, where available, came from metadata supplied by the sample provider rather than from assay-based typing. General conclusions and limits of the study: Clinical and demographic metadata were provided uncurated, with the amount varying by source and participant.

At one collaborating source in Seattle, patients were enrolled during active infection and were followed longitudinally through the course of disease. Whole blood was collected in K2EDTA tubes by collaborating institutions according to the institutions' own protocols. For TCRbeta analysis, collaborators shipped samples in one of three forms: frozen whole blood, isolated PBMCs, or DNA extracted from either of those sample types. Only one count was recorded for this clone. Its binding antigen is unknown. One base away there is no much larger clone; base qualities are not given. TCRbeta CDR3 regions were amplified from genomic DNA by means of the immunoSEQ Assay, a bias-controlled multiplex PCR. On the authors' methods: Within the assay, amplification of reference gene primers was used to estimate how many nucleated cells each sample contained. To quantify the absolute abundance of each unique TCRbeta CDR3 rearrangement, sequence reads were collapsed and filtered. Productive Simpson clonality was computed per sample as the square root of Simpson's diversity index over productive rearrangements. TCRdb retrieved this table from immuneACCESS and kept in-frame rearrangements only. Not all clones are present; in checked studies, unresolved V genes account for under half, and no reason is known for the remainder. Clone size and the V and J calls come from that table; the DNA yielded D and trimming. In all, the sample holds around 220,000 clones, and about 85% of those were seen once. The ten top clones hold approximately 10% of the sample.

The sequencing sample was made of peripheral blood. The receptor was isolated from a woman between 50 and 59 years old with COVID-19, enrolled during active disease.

The CDR3 corresponds to CASSGEGWTGELFF. The nucleotide sequence reads TGTGCCAGTAGTGGGGAGGGGTGGACCGGGGAGCTGTTTTTT. The rearranged chain carries TRBV19 and TRBJ2-2; 7 bases in the junction line up with TRBD2. Including cysteine and phenylalanine, the CDR3 has 14 amino acids. Here the CDR3 DNA is all that survives: 42 bases in frame from base 1. From the germline V gene (reference sequence), CDR1 is LNHDA and CDR2 is SQIVND. Trimmed from V: 5 bases; trimmed from J: 5 bases; junction bases lacking a gene match: 5. Reference TRBV19 and TRBJ2-2 genes cover what lies past the CDR3, so the full variable domain is DGGITQSPKYLFRKEGQNVTLSCEQNLNHDAMYWYRQDPGQGLRLIYYSQIVNDFQKGDIAEGYSVSREKKESFPLTVTSAQKNPTAFYLCASSGEGWTGELFFGEGSRLTVL.